This TCR beta chain emerged from a study of shared clonotypes between healthy human individuals. Study information: Used for every donor were three CD4 naive, three CD4 memory, two CD8 naive and one CD8 memory plate.

Assay used: immunoSEQ multiplex PCR; TCRdb lists only in-frame clones, some missing. This table holds roughly 1,800,000 clones, roughly 95% found once. Selected positively for CCR7 and CD45RO-negative, naive CD8 cells excluded terminally differentiated effector memory CD45RA+ cells. All donors were Caucasian adults living in Nashville, Tennessee. Whole-study findings and limits: Against clonotypes common to all four donors, non-shared ones had lower generation probabilities. As a rule, naive subsets had a larger estimated richness than memory subsets.

In regard to this clone: The antigen is unknown.

The receptor comes from a young man in good health. Specimen: naive CD8+ T cells sorted from blood.

CDR3 nucleotide sequence: TGTGCCAGCAGTGCGGGGGGCTGGGAGCAGTACTTC. This codes for CASSAGGWEQYF. The chain carries TRBV25-1 and TRBJ2-7; possible D gene TRBD2, 7 bases. Germline CDR1 and CDR2: MGHDK and SYGVNS. Trimming removed 4 bases at V and 7 bases at J, with 11 bases between. This CDR3 is built from 12 residues.